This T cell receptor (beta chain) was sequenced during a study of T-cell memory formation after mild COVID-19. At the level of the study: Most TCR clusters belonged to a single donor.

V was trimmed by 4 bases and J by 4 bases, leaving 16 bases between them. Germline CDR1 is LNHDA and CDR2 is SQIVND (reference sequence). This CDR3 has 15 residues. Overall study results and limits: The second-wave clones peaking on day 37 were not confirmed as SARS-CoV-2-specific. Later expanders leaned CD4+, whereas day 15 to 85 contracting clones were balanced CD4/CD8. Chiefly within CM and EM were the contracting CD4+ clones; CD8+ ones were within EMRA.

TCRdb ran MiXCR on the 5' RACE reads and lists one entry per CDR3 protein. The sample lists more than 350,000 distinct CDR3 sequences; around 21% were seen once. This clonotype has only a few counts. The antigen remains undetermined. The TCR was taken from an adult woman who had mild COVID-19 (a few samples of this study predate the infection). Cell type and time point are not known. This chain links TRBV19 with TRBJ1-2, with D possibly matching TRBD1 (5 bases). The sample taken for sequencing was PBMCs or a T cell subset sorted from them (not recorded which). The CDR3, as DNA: TGTGCCAGTAGTAACCAAATGGACAACGCCTATGGCTACACCTTC. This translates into CASSNQMDNAYGYTF.